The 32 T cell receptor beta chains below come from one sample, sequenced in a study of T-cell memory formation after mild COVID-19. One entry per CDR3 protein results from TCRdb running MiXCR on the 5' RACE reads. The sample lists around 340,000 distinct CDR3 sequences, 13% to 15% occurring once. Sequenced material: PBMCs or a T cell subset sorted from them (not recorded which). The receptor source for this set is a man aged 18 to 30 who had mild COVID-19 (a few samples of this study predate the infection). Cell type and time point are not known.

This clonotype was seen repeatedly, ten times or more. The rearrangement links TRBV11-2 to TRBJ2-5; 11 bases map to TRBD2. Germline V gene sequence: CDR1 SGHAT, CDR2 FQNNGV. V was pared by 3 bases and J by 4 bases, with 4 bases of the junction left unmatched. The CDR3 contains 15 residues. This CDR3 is CASSFSSGGRETQYF. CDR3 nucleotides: TGTGCCAGCAGCTTCTCTAGCGGGGGGCGAGAGACCCAGTACTTC.

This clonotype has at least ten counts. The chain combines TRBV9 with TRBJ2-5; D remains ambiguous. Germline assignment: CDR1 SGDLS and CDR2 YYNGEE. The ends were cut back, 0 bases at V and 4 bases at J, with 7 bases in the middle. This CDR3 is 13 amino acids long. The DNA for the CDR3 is TGTGCCAGCAGCGTAGTCCCGGGAGAGACCCAGTACTTC. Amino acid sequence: CASSVVPGETQYF.

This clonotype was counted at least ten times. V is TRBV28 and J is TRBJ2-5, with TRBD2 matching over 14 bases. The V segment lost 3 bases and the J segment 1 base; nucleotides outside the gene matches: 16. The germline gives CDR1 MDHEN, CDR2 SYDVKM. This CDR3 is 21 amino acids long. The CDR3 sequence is CASSLGAPGLAGAYLQETQYF. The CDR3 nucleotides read TGTGCCAGCAGTTTGGGGGCGCCGGGACTAGCGGGGGCTTACCTCCAAGAGACCCAGTACTTC.

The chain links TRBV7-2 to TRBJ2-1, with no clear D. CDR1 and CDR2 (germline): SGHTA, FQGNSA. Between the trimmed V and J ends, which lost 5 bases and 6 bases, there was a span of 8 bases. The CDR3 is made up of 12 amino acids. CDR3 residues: CASSPVINEQFF. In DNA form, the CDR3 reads TGTGCCAGCAGCCCGGTAATCAATGAGCAGTTCTTC.

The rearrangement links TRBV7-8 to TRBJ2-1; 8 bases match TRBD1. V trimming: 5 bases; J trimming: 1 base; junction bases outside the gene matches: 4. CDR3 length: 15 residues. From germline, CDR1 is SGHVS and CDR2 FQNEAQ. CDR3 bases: TGTGCCAGCAGCGCTAGGACAGGGTCCTACAATGAGCAGTTCTTC. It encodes CASSARTGSYNEQFF.

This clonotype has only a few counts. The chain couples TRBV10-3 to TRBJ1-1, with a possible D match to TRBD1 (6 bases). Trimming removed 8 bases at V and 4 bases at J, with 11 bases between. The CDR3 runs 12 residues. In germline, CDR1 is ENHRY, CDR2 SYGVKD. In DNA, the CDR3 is TGTGCCATCTCAGGGGCCCTCACTGAAGCTTTCTTT. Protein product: CAISGALTEAFF.

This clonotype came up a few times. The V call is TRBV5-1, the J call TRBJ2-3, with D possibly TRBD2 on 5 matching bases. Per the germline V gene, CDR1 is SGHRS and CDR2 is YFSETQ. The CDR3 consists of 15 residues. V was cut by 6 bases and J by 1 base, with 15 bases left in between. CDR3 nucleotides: TGCGCCAGCACCACAACGCTAGCCGGCACAGATACGCAGTATTTT. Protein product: CASTTTLAGTDTQYF.

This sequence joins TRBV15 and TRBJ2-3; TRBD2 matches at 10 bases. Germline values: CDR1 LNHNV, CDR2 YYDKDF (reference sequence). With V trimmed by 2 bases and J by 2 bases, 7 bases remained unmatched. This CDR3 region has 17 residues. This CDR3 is CATSRHGLAVYTDTQYF. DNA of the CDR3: TGTGCCACCAGCAGACATGGACTAGCGGTGTACACAGATACGCAGTATTTT. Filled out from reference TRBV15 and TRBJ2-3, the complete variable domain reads DAMVIQNPRYQVTQFGKPVTLSCSQTLNHNVMYWYQQKSSQAPKLLFHYYDKDFNNEADTPDNFQSRRPNTSFCFLDIRSPGLGDTAMYLCATSRHGLAVYTDTQYFGPGTRLTVL.

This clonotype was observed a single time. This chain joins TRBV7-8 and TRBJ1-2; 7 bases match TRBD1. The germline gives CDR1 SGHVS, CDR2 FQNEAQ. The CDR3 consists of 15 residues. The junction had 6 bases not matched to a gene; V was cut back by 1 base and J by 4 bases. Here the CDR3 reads CASSLDTGVSYGYTF. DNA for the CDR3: TGTGCCAGCAGCTTAGACACAGGGGTTAGCTATGGCTACACCTTC.

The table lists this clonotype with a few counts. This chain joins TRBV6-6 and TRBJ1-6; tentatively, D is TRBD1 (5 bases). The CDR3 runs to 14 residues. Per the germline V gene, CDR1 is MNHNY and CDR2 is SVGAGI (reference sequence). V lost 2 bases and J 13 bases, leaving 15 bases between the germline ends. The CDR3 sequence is CASSYGAGSPPLHF. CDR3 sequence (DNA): TGTGCCAGCAGTTACGGGGCAGGGAGCCCTCCCCTCCACTTT.

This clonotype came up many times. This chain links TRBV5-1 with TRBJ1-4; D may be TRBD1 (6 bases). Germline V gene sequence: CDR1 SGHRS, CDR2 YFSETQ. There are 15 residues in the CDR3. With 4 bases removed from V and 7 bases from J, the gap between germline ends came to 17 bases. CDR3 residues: CASSMLQGSGEKLFF. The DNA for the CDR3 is TGCGCCAGCAGCATGCTACAGGGAAGCGGTGAAAAACTGTTTTTT.

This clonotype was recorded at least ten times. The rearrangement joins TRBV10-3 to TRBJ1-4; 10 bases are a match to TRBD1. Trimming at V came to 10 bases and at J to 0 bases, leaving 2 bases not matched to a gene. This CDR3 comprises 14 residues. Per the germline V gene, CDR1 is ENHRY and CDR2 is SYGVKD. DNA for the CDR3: TGTGCCAGCGGACAGGGGGCAACTAATGAAAAACTGTTTTTT. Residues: CASGQGATNEKLFF.

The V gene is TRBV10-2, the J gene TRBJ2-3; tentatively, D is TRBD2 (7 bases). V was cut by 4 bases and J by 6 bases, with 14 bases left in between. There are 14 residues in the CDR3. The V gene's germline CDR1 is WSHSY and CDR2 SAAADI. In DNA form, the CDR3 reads TGCGCCAGCAGTGTAGGGGGGGGCCAGGATACGCAGTATTTT. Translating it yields CASSVGGGQDTQYF.

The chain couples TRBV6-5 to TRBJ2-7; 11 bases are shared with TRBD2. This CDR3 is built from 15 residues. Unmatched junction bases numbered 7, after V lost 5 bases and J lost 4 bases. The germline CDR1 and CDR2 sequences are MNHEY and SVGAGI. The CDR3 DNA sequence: TGTGCCAGCAGTACACGACTAGCGGGGCTTTACGAGCAGTACGTC. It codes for CASSTRLAGLYEQYV.

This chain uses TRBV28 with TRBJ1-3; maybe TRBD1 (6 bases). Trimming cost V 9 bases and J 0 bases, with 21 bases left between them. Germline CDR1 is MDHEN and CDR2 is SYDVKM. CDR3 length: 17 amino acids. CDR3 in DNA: TGTGCCAGTCACGGCCAGGGGCAACTGATCTCTGGAAACACCATATATTTT. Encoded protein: CASHGQGQLISGNTIYF.

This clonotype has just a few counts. CDR3 sequence: CASSPWVAGGPDTQYF. The CDR3 region has the DNA TGTGCCAGCAGCCCATGGGTAGCGGGGGGTCCAGATACGCAGTATTTT. This sequence joins TRBV7-9 and TRBJ2-3; TRBD2 agrees at 10 bases. The CDR3 runs 16 residues. From germline, CDR1 is SEHNR and CDR2 FQNEAQ (reference sequence). V dropped 5 bases and J dropped 4; count of bases not matched to a gene: 9.

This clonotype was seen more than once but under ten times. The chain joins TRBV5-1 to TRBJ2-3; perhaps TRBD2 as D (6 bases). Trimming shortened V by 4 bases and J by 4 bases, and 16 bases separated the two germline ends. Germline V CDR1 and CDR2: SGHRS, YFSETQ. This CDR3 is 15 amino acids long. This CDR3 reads CASSRSEGYADTQYF. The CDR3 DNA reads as TGCGCCAGCAGCCGATCGGAGGGGTACGCAGATACGCAGTATTTT.

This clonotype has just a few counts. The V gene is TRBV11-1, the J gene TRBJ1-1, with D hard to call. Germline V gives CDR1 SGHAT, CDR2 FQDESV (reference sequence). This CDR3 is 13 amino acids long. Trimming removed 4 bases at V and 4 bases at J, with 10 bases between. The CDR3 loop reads CASSSGRATEAFF. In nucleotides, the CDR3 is TGTGCCAGCAGCTCCGGCCGGGCCACTGAAGCTTTCTTT.

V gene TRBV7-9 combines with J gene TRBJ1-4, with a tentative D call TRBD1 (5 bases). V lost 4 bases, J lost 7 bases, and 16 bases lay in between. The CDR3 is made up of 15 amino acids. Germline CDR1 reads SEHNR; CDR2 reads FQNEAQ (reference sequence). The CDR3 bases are TGTGCCAGCAGCTCTGTTCGACAGCAGGGTGAAAAACTGTTTTTT. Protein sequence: CASSSVRQQGEKLFF.

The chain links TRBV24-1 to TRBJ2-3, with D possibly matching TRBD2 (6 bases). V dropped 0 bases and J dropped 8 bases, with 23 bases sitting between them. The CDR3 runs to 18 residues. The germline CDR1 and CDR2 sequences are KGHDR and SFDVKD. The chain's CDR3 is CATSDLQSAGTQGVTQYF. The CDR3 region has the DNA TGTGCCACCAGTGATTTGCAAAGCGCGGGGACCCAGGGAGTTACGCAGTATTTT.

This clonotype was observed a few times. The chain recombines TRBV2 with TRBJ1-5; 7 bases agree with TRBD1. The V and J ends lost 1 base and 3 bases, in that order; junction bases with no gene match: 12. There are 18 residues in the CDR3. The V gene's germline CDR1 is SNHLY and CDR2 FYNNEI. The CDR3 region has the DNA TGTGCCAGCAGTGAAGAGGGGGCAGGCCCAGCCCTCAATCAGCCCCAGCATTTT. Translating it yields CASSEEGAGPALNQPQHF.

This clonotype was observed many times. CDR3 DNA: TGCGCCAGCAGCTGGACAGTTCGGGAGACCCAGTACTTC. As protein: CASSWTVRETQYF. The V call is TRBV5-1, the J call TRBJ2-5, with D maybe TRBD1 (6 bases). The V end lost 3 bases, the J end lost 5 bases, and 11 bases lay between the germline ends. This CDR3 spans 13 amino acids. Germline V gene sequence: CDR1 SGHRS, CDR2 YFSETQ.

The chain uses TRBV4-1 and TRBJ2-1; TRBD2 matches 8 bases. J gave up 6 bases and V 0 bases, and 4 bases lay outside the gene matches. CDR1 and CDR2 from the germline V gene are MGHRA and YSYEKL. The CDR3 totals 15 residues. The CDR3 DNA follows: TGCGCCAGCAGCCAAGACGGACTAGCCCTCAATGAGCAGTTCTTC. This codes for CASSQDGLALNEQFF.

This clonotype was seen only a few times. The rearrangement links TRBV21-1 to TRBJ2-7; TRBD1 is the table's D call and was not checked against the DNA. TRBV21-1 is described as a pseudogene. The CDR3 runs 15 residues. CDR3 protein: CASSKPGSVAYEQYV. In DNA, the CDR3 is TGTGCCAGCAGCAAACCCGGTTCCGTCGCCTACGAGCAGTACGTC.

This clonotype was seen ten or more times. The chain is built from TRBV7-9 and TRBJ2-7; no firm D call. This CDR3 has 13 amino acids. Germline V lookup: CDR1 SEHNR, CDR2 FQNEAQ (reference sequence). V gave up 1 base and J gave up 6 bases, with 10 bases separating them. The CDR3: CASSLEVGSEQYV. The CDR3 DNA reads TGTGCCAGCAGCTTAGAGGTGGGGTCCGAGCAGTACGTC.

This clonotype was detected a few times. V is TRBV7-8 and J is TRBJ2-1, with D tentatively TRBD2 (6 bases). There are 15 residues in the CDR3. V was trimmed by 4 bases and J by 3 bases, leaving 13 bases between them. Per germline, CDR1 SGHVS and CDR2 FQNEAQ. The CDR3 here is CASSSAGPHYNEQFF. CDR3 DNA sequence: TGTGCCAGCAGCTCCGCGGGACCCCACTACAATGAGCAGTTCTTC.

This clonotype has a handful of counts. CDR3 coding DNA: TGTGCCAGCAGCCAACGACAGGGTGAGGACACTGAAGCTTTCTTT. It codes for CASSQRQGEDTEAFF. V and J are TRBV3-1 and TRBJ1-1; 7 bases are a match to TRBD1. Germline V lookup: CDR1 LGHDT, CDR2 YNNKEL (reference sequence). The CDR3 has 15 amino acids. The V and J ends lost 2 bases and 3 bases, in that order; junction bases with no gene match: 6.

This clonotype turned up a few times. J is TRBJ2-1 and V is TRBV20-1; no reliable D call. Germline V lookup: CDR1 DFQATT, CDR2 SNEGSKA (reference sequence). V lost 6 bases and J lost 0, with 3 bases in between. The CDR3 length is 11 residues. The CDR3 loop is CSASSYNEQFF. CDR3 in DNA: TGCAGTGCGAGCTCCTACAATGAGCAGTTCTTC.

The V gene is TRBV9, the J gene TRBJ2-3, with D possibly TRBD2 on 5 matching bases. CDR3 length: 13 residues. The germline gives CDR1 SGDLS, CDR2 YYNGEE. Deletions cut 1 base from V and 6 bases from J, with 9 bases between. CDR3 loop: CASSVYSGDTQYF. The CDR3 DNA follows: TGTGCCAGCAGCGTATACTCGGGGGATACGCAGTATTTT.

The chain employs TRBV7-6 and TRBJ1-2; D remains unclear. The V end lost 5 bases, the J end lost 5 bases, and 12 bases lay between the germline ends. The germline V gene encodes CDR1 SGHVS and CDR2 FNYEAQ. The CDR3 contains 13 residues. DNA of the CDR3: TGTGCCAGCAGCCACCAACTTGAGTATGGCTACACCTTC. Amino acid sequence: CASSHQLEYGYTF.

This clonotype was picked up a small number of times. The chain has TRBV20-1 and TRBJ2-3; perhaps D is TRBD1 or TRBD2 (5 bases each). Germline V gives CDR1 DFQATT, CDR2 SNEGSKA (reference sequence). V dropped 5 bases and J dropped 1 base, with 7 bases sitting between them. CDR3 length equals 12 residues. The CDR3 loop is CSAEGRTDTQYF. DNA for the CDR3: TGCAGTGCTGAGGGACGCACAGATACGCAGTATTTT.

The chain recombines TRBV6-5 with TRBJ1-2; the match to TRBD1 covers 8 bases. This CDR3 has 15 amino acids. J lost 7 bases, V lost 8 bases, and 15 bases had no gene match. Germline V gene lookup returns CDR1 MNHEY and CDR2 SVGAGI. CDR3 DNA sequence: TGTGCCAGCGCACAGGGGGTCAGCCAGTTATCTGGCTACACCTTC. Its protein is CASAQGVSQLSGYTF.